The 2 T cell receptor beta chains below all came from one sample that was sequenced in a study of T-cell memory formation after mild COVID-19 (dated by TCRdb to the early 2020s). Libraries were constructed by 5' RACE. Sequencing was performed on an Illumina NovaSeq 6000. TCRdb passed the public sequencing reads through fastp at Q25 and MiXCR, retaining productive beta sequences. Each record represents a unique CDR3 protein, reported with the most common genes and DNA among its rows. Within this sample are 350,000 to 500,000 distinct CDR3 sequences, with more than 15% of them counted one time only. The ten most abundant clones make up around a fifth of the sample. The sample comprised PBMCs or a T cell subset sorted from them (not recorded which). The receptors originated from a man between 18 and 29 years old who had mild COVID-19 (a few samples of this study predate the infection). The sample titles of this study are shuffled in the database, so cell type and time point are left out; the donor was told from shared clones.

On this clonotype itself: A much larger clone differs by one base, so this may be a read error. The V call is TRBV9, the J call TRBJ1-5; no clear D. Germline values: CDR1 SGDLS, CDR2 YYNGEE. Deletions cut 4 bases from V and 2 bases from J, with 19 bases between. The CDR3 length is 17 residues. The CDR3 loop is CASSQWVRGPGNQPQHF. CDR3 bases: TGTGCCAGCAGCCAGTGGGTGAGAGGTCCCGGCAATCAGCCCCAGCATTTT.

This clonotype was seen a handful of times. The rearrangement joins TRBV5-1 to TRBJ2-5, with D possibly being TRBD1 or TRBD2 (5 bases each). The CDR3 runs to 13 residues. Trimming removed 3 bases at V and 5 bases at J, with 11 bases between. Germline CDR1 reads SGHRS; CDR2 reads YFSETQ. The CDR3 region is CASSSGASETQYF. DNA of the CDR3: TGCGCCAGCAGCTCCGGGGCTTCGGAGACCCAGTACTTC. The full variable domain, in which reference TRBV5-1 and TRBJ2-5 provide the parts outside the CDR3, is KAGVTQTPRYLIKTRGQQVTLSCSPISGHRSVSWYQQTPGQGLQFLFEYFSETQRNKGNFPGRFSGRQFSNSRSEMNVSTLELGDSALYLCASSSGASETQYFGPGTRLLVL.